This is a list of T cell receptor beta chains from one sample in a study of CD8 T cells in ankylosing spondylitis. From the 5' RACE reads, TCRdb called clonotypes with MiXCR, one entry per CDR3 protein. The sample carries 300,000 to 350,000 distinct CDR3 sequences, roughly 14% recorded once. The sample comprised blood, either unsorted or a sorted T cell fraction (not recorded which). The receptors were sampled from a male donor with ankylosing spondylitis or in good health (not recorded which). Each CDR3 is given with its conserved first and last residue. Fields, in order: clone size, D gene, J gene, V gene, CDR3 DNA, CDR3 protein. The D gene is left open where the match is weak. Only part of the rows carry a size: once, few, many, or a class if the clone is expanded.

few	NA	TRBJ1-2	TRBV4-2	TGTGCCAGCAGCCCAGACCTGACAGCCGGACAATATGGCTACACCTTC	CASSPDLTAGQYGYTF
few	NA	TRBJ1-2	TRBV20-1	TGCAGTGCTAGCGACCCTAATGGCTACACCTTC	CSASDPNGYTF
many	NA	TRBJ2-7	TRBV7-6	TGTGCCAGCAGCTTAGGGAGGTACTACGAGCAGTACTTC	CASSLGRYYEQYF
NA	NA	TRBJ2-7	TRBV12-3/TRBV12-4	TGTGCCAGCAGCAAAACCGGGGCCTACGAGCAGTACTTC	CASSKTGAYEQYF
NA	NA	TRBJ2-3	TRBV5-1	TGCGCCAGCAGCTTGGAGCAGTTCACAGATACGCAGTATTTT	CASSLEQFTDTQYF
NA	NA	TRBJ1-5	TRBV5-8	TGTGCCAGCAGCTTTAATCGGAATCAGCCCCAGCATTTT	CASSFNRNQPQHF
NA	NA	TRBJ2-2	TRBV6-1	TGTGCCAGCACCCCGGCACGAGCGGTCATAACGCCCGGGGAGCTGTTTTTT	CASTPARAVITPGELFF
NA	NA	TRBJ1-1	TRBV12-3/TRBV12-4	TGTGCCAGCAGTTTAGCCGCGTTCTCGAACACTGAAGCTTTCTTT	CASSLAAFSNTEAFF
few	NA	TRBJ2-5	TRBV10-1	TGCGCCAGCAGTGAGTACGTCCAAGAGACCCAGTACTTC	CASSEYVQETQYF
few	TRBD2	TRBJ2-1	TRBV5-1	TGCGCCAGCAGCTTGCGAGCGGGAGGGCCAGGATACAATGAGCAGTTCTTC	CASSLRAGGPGYNEQFF
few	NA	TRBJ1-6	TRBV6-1	TGTGCCATCGGACCGGACAATTCACCCCTCCACTTT	CAIGPDNSPLHF
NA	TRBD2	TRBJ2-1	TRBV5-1	TGCGCCAGCAGCGTAACTCGGGGCGGGAGGGCCGGTTATGAGCAGTTCTTC	CASSVTRGGRAGYEQFF
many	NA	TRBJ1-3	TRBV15	TGTGCCACCAGCAGAAGAGGGTTCGGAAACACCATATATTTT	CATSRRGFGNTIYF
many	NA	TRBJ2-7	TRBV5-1	TGCGCCAGCAGCTTGGGTAGGGATTACGAGCAGTACTTC	CASSLGRDYEQYF
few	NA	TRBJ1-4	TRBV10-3	TGTGCCATCAGTAGATTGGGCGGATGGGAGAATGAAAAACTGTTTTTT	CAISRLGGWENEKLFF
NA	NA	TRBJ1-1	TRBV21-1	TGTGCCAGCAGCAAAGCCACTCGGATGCCCACTGAAGCTTTCTTT	CASSKATRMPTEAFF
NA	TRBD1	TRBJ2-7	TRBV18	TGTGCCATCTCACCACCGGGACAGGGCCCCTACGAGCAGTACTTC	CAISPPGQGPYEQYF
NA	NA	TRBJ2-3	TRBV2	TGTGCCAGCAAATTCACTATCACAGATACGCAGTATTTT	CASKFTITDTQYF
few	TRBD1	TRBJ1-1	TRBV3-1	TGTGCCAGCAGCCTACCTAGGGGGCAGAGCACTGAAGCTTTCTTT	CASSLPRGQSTEAFF
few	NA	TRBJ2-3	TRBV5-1	TGCGCCAGCAGCTTGCAGCCAGTGGGCACAGATACGCAGTATTTT	CASSLQPVGTDTQYF
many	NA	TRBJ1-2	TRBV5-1	TGCGCCAGCAGCTTTGGGACGGCTTCATATGGCTACACCTTC	CASSFGTASYGYTF
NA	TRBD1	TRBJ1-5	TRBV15	TGTGCCACCAGCAGTCTCCTGACAGGGGGCGATCAGCCCCAGCATTTT	CATSSLLTGGDQPQHF
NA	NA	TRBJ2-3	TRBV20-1	TGCAGTGCTACCCTGGGAGGGGGGGCAGATACGCAGTATTTT	CSATLGGGADTQYF
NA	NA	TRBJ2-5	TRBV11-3	TGTGCCAGCAGCAGGGGAAACCAAGAGACCCAGTACTTC	CASSRGNQETQYF
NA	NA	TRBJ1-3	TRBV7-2	TGTGCCAGCAGCTTATACGGTGCTAGCTCTGGAAACACCATATATTTT	CASSLYGASSGNTIYF